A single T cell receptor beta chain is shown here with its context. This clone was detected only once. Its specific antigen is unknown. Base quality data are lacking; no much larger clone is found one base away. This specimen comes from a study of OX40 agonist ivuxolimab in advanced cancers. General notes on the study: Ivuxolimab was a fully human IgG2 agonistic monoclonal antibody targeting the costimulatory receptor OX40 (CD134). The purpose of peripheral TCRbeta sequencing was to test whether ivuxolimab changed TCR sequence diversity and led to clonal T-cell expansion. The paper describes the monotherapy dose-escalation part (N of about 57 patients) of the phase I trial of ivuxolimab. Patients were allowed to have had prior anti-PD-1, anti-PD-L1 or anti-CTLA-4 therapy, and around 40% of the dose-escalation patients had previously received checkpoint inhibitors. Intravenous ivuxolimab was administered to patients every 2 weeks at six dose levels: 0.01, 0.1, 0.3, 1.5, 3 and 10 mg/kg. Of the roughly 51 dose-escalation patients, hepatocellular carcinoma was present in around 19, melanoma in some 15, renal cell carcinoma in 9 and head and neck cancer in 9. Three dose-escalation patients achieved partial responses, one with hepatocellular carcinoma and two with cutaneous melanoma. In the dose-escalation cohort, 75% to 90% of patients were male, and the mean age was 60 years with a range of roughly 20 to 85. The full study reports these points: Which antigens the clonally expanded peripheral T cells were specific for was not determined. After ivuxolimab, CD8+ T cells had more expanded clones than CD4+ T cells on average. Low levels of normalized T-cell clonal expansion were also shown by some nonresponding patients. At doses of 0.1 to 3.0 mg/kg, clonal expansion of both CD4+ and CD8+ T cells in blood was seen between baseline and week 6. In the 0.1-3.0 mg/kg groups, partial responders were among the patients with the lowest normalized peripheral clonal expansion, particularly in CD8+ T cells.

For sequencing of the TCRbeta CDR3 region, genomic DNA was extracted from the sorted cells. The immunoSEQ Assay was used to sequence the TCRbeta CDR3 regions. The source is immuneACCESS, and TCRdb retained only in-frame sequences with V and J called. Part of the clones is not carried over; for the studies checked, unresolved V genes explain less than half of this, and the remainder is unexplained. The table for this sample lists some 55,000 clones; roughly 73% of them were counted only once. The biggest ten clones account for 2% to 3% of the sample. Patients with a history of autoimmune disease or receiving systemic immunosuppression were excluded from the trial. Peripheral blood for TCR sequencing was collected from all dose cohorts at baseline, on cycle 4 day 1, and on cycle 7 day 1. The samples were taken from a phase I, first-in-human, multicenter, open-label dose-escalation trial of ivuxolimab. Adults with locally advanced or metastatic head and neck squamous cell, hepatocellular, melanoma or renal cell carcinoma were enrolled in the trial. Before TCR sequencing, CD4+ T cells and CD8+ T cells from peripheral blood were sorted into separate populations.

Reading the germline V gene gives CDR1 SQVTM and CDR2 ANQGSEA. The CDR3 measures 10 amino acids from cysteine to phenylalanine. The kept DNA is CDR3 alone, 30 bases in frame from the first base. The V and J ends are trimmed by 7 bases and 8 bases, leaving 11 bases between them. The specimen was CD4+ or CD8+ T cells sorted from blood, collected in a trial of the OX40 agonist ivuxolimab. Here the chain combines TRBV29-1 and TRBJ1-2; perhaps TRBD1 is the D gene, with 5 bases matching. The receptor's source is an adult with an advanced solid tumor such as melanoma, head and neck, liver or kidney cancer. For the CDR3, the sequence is CSDDSRGYTF. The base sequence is TGCAGCGACGACAGCCGCGGCTACACCTTC. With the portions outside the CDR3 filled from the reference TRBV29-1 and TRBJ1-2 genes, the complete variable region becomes SAVISQKPSRDICQRGTSLTIQCQVDSQVTMMFWYRQQPGQSLTLIATANQGSEATYESGFVIDKFPISRPNLTFSTLTVSNMSPEDSSIYLCSDDSRGYTFGSGTRLTVV.